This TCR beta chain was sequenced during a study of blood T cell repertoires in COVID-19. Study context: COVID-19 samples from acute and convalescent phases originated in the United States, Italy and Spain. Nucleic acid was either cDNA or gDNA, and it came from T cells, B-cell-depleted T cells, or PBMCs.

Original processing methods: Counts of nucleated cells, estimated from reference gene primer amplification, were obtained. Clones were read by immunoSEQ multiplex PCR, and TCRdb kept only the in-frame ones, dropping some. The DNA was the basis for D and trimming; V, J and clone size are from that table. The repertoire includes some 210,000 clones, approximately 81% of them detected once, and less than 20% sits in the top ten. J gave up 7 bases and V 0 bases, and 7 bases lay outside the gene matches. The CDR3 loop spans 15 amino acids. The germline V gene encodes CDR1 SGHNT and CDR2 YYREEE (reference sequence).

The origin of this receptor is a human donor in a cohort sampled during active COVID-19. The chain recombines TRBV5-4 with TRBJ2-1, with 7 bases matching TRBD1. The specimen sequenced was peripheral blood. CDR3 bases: TGTGCCAGCAGCTTGGCCTGGGGACAGTCGAATGAGCAGTTCTTC. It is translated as CASSLAWGQSNEQFF.